The 4 T cell receptor beta chains listed next were all sequenced from one sample in a study of T cell responses to AZD1222 COVID-19 vaccine. The method was immunoSEQ multiplex PCR; TCRdb's version includes in-frame clones alone and lacks a portion of them. The sample records approximately 140,000 clones, about 94% being singletons. Here the sequenced sample was peripheral blood, taken on day 0 of AZD1222 vaccination. The source is an adult in good health.

The genes are TRBV5-6 and TRBJ1-1; D is unclear. V dropped 6 bases and J dropped 4 bases, with 25 bases sitting between them. Germline V CDR1 and CDR2: SGHDT, YYEEEE. There are 17 residues in the CDR3. The CDR3 protein is CASNTIPMQRVGTEAFF. The CDR3 DNA follows: TGTGCCAGCAACACTATACCGATGCAGCGGGTCGGCACTGAAGCTTTCTTT.

The gene calls are TRBV11-3 and TRBJ1-3; no clear D gene. Looked up from germline, CDR1 is SGHNT and CDR2 is YENEEA. V lost 4 bases and J lost 9, with 10 bases in between. The CDR3 sequence is 12 residues long. The chain's CDR3 is CASSSSESTIYF. The CDR3 nucleotides read TGTGCCAGCAGCTCATCAGAAAGCACCATATATTTT. The variable domain in full, with the rest retrieved from reference TRBV11-3 and TRBJ1-3, is EAGVVQSPRYKIIEKKQPVAFWCNPISGHNTLYWYLQNLGQGPELLIRYENEEAVDDSQLPKDRFSAERLKGVDSTLKIQPAELGDSAVYLCASSSSESTIYFGEGSWLTVV.

This chain links TRBV9 with TRBJ1-2; the D gene is possibly TRBD1 (5 bases). The CDR3 consists of 14 residues. V lost 0 bases and J lost 8, with 14 bases in between. Germline CDR1 is SGDLS and CDR2 is YYNGEE. The CDR3 loop is CASSVDPGIEGYTF. For the CDR3, the DNA is TGTGCCAGCAGCGTAGACCCAGGGATAGAAGGCTACACCTTC.

The sample holds one count of this clone. The gene calls are TRBV3-1 (or the pseudogene TRBV3-2) and TRBJ1-6; 8 nucleotides align to TRBD1. CDR1 is LGHDT, CDR2 YNNKEL, per germline (reference sequence). With V trimmed by 5 bases and J by 9 bases, 6 bases remained unmatched. The CDR3 is 14 residues long. The CDR3 region has the DNA TGTGCCAGCAGCACCCGGGACAGGCTTTCACCCCTCCACTTT. Protein product: CASSTRDRLSPLHF.